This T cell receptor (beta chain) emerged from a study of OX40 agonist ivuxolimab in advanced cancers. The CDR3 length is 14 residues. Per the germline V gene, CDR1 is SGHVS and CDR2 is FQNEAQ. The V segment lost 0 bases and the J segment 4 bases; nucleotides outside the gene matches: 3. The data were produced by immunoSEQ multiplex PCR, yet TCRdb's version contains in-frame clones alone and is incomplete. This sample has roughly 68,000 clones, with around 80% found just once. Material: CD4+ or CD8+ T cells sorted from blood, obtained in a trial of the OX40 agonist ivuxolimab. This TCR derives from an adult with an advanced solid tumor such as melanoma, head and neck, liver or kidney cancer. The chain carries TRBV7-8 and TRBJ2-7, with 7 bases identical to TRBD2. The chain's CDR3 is CASSLAREGYEQYF. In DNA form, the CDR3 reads TGTGCCAGCAGCTTAGCTAGGGAGGGGTACGAGCAGTACTTC.